This TCR beta chain was sequenced in a study of a mutant IDH1 vaccine in newly diagnosed glioma. Study summary: Vaccine administration was initiated 4-6 weeks following radiotherapy alone, or with temozolomide cycles. Former treatment meant radiotherapy, temozolomide, or both; the majority had gotten both.

Trimming took 6 bases from V and 6 from J, leaving 5 bases between them. Germline V gives CDR1 MNHNS, CDR2 SASEGT. CDR3 size: 11 residues. Points on this clone: Its matching antigen is unknown.

Using immunoSEQ multiplex PCR, the repertoire was profiled, and TCRdb retains in-frame clones only, with some absent. The sample has 23,000 or so clones; 77% are singletons. The time point was: week 5, during vaccination. Topical imiquimod accompanied each vaccine dose, which consisted of 300 ug of mutant IDH1 20-mer peptide. This receptor was obtained from a man in his forties with glioma. The rearrangement links TRBV6-1 to TRBJ2-2; D is undetermined. This material consisted of PBMCs, taken from a glioma patient whose treatment included an IDH1 peptide vaccine. CDR3 region: CASRWSGELFF. CDR3 DNA: TGTGCCAGCAGATGGTCCGGGGAGCTGTTTTTT.